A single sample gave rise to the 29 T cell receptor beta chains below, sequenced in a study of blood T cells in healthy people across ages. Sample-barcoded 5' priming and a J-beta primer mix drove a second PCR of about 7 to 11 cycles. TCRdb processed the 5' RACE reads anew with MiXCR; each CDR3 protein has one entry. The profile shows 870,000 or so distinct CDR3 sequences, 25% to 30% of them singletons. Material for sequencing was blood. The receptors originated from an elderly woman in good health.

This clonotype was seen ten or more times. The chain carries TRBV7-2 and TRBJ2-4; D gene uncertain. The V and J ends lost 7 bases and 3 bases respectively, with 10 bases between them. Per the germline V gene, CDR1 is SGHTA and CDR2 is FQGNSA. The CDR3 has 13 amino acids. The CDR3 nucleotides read TGTGCCAGCATCCCAGAGAACAAAAACATTCAGTACTTC. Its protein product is CASIPENKNIQYF.

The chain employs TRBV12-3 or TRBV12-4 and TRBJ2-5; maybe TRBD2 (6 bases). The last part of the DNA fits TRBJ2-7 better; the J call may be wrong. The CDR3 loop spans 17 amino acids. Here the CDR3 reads CASSLKGLGTPTYEQYF. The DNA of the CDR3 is TGTGCCAGCAGTTTAAAGGGACTCGGTACGCCTACCTACGAGCAGTACTTC.

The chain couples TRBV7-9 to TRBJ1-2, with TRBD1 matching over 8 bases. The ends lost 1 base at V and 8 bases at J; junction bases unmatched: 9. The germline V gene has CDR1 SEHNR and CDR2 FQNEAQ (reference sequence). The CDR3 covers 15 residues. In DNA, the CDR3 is TGTGCCAGCAGCTTAGGGTCCGGACAGGGCAACGGCTACACCTTC. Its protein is CASSLGSGQGNGYTF.

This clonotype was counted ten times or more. Written as DNA, the CDR3 is TGCGCCAGCAGCTTGGTGGGGACAGGGGTAGAGACCCAGTACTTC. Its translation: CASSLVGTGVETQYF. The chain couples TRBV5-1 to TRBJ2-5; 10 bases map to TRBD1. Germline trimming cut 0 bases from V and 4 bases from J; bases unmatched to any gene: 3. The CDR3 runs to 15 residues. The germline gives CDR1 SGHRS, CDR2 YFSETQ.

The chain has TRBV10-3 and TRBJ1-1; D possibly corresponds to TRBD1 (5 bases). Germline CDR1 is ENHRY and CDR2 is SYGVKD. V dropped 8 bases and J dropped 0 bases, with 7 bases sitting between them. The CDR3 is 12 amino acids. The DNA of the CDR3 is TGTGCCATCGCGGGGGTGAACACTGAAGCTTTCTTT. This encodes CAIAGVNTEAFF.

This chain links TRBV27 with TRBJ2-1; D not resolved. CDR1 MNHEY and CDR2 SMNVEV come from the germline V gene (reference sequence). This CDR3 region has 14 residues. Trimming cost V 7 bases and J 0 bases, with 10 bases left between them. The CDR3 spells CASTRRSSYNEQFF. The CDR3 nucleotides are TGTGCCAGCACTCGCCGGAGCTCCTACAATGAGCAGTTCTTC.

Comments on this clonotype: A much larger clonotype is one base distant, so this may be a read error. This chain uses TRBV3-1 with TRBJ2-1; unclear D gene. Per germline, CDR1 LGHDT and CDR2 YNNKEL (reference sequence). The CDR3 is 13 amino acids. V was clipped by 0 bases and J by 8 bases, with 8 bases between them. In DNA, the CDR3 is TGTGCCAGCAGCCAAGATATAGAAGATGAGCAGTTCTTC. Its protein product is CASSQDIEDEQFF.

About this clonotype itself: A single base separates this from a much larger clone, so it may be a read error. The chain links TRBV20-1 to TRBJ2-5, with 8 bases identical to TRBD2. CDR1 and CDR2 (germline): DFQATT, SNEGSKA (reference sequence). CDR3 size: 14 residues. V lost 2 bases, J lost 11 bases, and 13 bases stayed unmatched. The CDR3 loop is CSARQRGPRDEQYF. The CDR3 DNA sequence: TGCAGTGCTAGACAGCGGGGGCCGAGGGATGAGCAGTACTTC.

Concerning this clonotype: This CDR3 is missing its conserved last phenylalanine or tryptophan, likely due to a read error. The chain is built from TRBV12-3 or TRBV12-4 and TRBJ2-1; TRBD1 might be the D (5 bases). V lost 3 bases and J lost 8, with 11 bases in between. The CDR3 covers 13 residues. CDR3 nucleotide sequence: TGTGCCAGCAGTTTTCCCCAGGGCCATGAGCAGTTCTTA. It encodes CASSFPQGHEQFL.

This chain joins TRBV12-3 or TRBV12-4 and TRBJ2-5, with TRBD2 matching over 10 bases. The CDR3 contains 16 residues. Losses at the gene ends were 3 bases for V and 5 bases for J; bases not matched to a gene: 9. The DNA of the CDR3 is TGTGCCAGCAGTTTCGGGCTAGCGGGGGCGTGGGAGACCCAGTACTTC. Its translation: CASSFGLAGAWETQYF.

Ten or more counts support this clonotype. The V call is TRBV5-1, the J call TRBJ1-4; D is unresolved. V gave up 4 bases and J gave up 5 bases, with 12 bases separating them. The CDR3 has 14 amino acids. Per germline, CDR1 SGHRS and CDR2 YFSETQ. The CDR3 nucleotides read TGCGCCAGCAGCCCCGGTATGAAGAATGAAAAACTGTTTTTT. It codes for CASSPGMKNEKLFF.

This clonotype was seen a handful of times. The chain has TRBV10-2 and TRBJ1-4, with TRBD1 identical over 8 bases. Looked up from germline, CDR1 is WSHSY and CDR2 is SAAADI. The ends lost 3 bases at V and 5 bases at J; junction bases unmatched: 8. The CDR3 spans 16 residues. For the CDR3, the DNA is TGCGCCAGCAGTGACGGGACAGGAATCGTCAATGAAAAACTGTTTTTT. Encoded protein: CASSDGTGIVNEKLFF.

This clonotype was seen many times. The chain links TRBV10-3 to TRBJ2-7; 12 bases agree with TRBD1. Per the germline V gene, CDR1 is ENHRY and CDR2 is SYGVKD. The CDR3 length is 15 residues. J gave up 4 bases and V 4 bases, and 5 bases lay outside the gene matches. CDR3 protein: CAISAGTGGSYEQYF. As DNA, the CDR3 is TGTGCCATCAGTGCGGGGACAGGGGGCTCTTACGAGCAGTACTTC.

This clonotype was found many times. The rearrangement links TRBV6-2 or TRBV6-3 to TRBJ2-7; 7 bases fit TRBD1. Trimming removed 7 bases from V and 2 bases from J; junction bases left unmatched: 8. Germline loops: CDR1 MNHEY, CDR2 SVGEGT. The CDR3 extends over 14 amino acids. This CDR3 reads CASKGQLITYEQYF. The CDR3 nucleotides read TGTGCCAGCAAGGGACAGCTGATTACCTACGAGCAGTACTTC.

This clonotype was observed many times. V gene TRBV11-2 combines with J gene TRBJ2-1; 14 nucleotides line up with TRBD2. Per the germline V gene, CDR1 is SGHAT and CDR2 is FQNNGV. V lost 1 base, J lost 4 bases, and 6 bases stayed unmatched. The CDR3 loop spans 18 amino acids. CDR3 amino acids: CASSLVTSGGGIYNEQFF. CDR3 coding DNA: TGTGCCAGCAGCTTAGTGACTAGCGGGGGGGGTATTTACAATGAGCAGTTCTTC.

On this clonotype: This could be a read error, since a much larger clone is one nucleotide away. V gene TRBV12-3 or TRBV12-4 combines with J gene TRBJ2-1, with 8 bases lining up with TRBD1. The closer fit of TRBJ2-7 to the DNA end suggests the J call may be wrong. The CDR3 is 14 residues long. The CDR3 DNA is TGTGCCAGCGGTGGACAGGGCGCTTACAATGAGCAGTACTTC. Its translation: CASGGQGAYNEQYF.

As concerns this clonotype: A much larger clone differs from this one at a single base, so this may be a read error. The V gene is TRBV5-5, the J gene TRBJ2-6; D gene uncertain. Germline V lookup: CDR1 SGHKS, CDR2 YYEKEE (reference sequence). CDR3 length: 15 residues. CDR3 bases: TGTGCCAGCAACTTGGCCCCCGCTGGGGCCAACGTCCTGACTTTC. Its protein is CASNLAPAGANVLTF.

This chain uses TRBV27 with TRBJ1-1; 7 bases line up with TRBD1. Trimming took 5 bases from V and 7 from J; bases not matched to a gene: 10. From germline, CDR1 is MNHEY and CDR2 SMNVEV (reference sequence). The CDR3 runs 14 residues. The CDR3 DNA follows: TGTGCCAGCAGTCCATACAAAGGGGGCAGTGAAGCTTTCTTT. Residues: CASSPYKGGSEAFF.

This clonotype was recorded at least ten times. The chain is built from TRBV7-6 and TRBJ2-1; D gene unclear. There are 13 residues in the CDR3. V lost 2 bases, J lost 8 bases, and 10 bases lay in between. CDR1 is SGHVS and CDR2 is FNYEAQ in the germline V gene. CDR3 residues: CASSLLLGDEQFF. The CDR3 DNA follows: TGTGCCAGCAGCTTACTTTTGGGCGATGAGCAGTTCTTC.

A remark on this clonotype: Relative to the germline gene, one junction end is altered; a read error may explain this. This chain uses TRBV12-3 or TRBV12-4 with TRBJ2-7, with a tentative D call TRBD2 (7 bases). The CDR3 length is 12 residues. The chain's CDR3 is CASSSTAGTRSF. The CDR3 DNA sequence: TGTGCCAGCAGCTCAACAGCGGGGACAAGGAGCTTC.

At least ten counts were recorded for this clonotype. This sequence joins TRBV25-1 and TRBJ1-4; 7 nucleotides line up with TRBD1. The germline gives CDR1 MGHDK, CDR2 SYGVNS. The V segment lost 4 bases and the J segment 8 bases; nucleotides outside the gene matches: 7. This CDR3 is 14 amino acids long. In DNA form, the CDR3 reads TGTGCCAGCAGTGCTACAGGGGACCCCGAAAAACTGTTTTTT. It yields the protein CASSATGDPEKLFF.

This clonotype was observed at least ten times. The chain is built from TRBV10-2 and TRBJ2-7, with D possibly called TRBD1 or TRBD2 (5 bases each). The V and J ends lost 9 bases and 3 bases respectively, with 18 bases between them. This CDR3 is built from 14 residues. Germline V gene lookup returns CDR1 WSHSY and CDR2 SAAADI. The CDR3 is CASLQGREFYEQYF. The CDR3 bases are TGCGCCAGTCTGCAGGGCAGGGAGTTCTACGAGCAGTACTTC.

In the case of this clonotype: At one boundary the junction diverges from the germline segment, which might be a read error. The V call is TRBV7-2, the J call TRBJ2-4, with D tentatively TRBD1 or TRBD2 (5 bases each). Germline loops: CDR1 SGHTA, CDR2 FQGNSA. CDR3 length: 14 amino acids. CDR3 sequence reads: CASSVPGRRNIRYF. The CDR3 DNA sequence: TGTGCCAGCAGCGTACCGGGACGGCGAAACATTCGGTACTTC.

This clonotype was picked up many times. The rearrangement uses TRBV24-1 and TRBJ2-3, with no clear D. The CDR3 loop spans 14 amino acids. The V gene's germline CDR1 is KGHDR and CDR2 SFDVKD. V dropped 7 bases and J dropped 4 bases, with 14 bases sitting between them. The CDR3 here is CATSSAILADTQYF. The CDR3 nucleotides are TGTGCCACCAGCTCGGCCATTTTGGCAGATACGCAGTATTTT.

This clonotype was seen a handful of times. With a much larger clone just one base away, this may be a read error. The CDR3 loop is CSGGDRGLGYTF. In DNA, the CDR3 is TGCAGCGGCGGAGACAGGGGGCTAGGCTACACCTTC. The genes are TRBV29-1 and TRBJ1-2; 10 bases match TRBD1. Germline V gene sequence: CDR1 SQVTM, CDR2 ANQGSEA. The V and J ends lost 7 bases and 8 bases, in that order; junction bases with no gene match: 7. This CDR3 spans 12 amino acids.

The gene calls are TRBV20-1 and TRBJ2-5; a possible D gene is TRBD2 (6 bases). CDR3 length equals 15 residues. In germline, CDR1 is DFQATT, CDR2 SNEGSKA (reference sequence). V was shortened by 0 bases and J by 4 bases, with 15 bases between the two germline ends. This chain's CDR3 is CSARERGRPGETQYF. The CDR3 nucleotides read TGCAGTGCTAGAGAGCGGGGTAGACCTGGAGAGACCCAGTACTTC.

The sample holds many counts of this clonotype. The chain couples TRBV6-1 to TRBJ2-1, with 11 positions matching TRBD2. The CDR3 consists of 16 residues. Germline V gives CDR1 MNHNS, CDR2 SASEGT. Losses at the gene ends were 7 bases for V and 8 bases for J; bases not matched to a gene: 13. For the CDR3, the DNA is TGTGCCAGCATCCAATTGACTAGCGGGGTTACCGATGAGCAGTTCTTC. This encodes CASIQLTSGVTDEQFF.

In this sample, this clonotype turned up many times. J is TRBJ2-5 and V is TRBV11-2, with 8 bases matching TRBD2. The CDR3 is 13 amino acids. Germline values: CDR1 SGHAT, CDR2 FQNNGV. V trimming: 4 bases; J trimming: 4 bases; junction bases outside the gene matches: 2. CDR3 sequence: CASSSGLGETQYF. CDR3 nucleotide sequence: TGTGCCAGCAGCTCGGGACTAGGAGAGACCCAGTACTTC.

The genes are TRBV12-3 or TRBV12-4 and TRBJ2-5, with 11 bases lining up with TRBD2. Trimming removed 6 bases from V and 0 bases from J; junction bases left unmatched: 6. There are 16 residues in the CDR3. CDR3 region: CASSETSGADQETQYF. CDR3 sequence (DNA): TGTGCCAGCAGCGAGACTAGCGGGGCCGACCAAGAGACCCAGTACTTC.